This T cell receptor (beta chain) was recovered during a study of T cell responses to AZD1222 COVID-19 vaccine (dated by TCRdb to the early 2020s). About the study as a whole: A total of approximately 230 trial participants underwent TCR sequencing, of whom about 210 received two doses of AZD1222 and about 25 received two doses of the MenACWY control vaccine. Trial participants were enrolled by age into 18-55, 56-69 and 70-plus year subgroups, with roughly 160, 29 and 62 TCR-sequenced participants respectively.

As to this clone: Its antigen is not yet known. No much larger clone is present one base from it, and per-base qualities are unavailable.

The label giving this sample's time point can be read as: baseline before first vaccination. What the treatment or condition label conveys for this sample: meningococcal conjugate vaccine given as trial control. Vaccinee samples came from UK trials COV001 and COV002, including a single-blind randomized controlled phase 2/3 trial of AZD1222 (ChAdOx1 nCoV-19) in healthy adults. Trial participant PBMC samples were collected at day 0 and day 28 after the second dose for TCRbeta chain sequencing. Study-wide findings and limitations: Participants were mostly white British, with more females than males. The authors suggested clonal diversity may have been underestimated. Epitopes outside the regions mutated in the B.1.351 and B.1.1.7 variants were reportedly recognized by nearly half of the unique spike-specific TCRs. Conclusions about previously exposed vaccinees are limited because only six or seven AZD1222 recipients were SARS-CoV-2 seropositive at baseline. The vaccine-associated CD4 TCRs covered the entire spike protein, and the dominant responses fell in regions 160-218 and 743-854. Because no day 14 peak-response samples were available, repertoires were characterized only after the peak T cell response. In the small 56-69-year group, the increase in depth fell short of significance, most likely because of low power. After two AZD1222 doses, spike-specific TCR breadth and depth were significantly higher than at day 0 and than in MenACWY recipients.

The CDR3 regions of human TCRbeta chains were analyzed by immunosequencing. Concerning the study's data processing: TCRs in the repertoires were matched against a reference library of SARS-CoV-2-specific TCRs that had been generated with the MIRA antigen-specificity platform. Breadth was defined as the fraction of unique TCRs that were SARS-CoV-2-associated, and depth was defined as the fraction of total T cells that were SARS-CoV-2-associated. Using the MIRA data, each spike-specific TCR was mapped to the spike region that the TCR reacts to and placed in a CD4 or CD8 class. Log10-transformed breadth and depth values were compared by one-way ANOVA with Sidak's multiple comparisons tests. Held by TCRdb, this immuneACCESS table contains in-frame sequences only and omits some clones. Under half of the omission traces to an unresolved V gene where checked; the cause of the rest is unknown. From that table come the V and J calls and clone size; the DNA was used to work out D and trimming. Present in this sample are some 150,000 clones, approximately 95% of which were seen just once. Jointly, the top ten make up 0.91% of the sample.

The sequencing here drew on peripheral blood, taken on day 0 of MenACWY control vaccination. The sequence came from an adult in good health.

Here the CDR3 is given as CANRQGWQPQHF. The DNA sequence is given as TGTGCCAACCGACAGGGTTGGCAGCCCCAGCATTTT. The chain uses TRBV2 and TRBJ1-5; the central 7 bases match TRBD1. Relative to germline, V is missing 10 bases and J is missing 7 bases, with 7 bases of the junction outside any gene match. The CDR3 starts with the cysteine, ends with the phenylalanine, and has 12 residues. Just the 36-base CDR3 DNA is kept, in frame starting at base 1. The germline V gene gives CDR1 as SNHLY and CDR2 as FYNNEI.